This TCR beta chain was found in a study of T cell responses to AZD1222 COVID-19 vaccine (dated by TCRdb to about 2021). With respect to the entire study: TCR sequencing covered some 240 trial participants: 200 to 210 given two doses of AZD1222 and 26 given two doses of MenACWY control vaccine. Trial participants were enrolled into age subgroups of 18-55, 56-69 and 70-plus years, which contained about 160, 30 and 59 TCR-sequenced participants, respectively.

The time point label, as the study defines it: about 28 days (+/-7) after the second vaccine dose. AZD1222 recipients with second doses at about 4 weeks or about 12 weeks were pooled, because spike-specific TCR depth and breadth did not differ between schedules. The vaccinee samples were drawn from two UK trials, COV001 and COV002, one of which was a single-blind randomized controlled phase 2/3 trial testing AZD1222 (ChAdOx1 nCoV-19) in healthy adults. For TCRbeta chain sequencing, PBMC samples were collected from trial participants at day 0 and at day 28 after the second dose. The CDR3 regions of human TCRbeta chains were analyzed by immunosequencing. The authors' analysis ran thus. TCRs in the repertoires were compared against a reference library of SARS-CoV-2-specific TCRs that had been generated with the MIRA antigen-specificity platform. Breadth was defined as the fraction of unique TCRs that were SARS-CoV-2-associated, and depth was defined as the fraction of total T cells that were SARS-CoV-2-associated. Using the MIRA data, each spike-specific TCR was assigned both to the spike region to which the TCR was reactive and to a CD4 or CD8 class. Log10-transformed breadth and depth values were compared by one-way ANOVA with Sidak's multiple comparisons tests. The table comes from immuneACCESS by way of TCRdb, which keeps in-frame sequences with V and J called. Part of the clones is missing from these tables; in studies checked, under half for an unresolved V gene and the rest for unknown reasons. V and J calls plus clone size are reproduced from that table; the DNA served to infer D and trimming. The sample records under 170,000 clones, 90% of which are singletons. In total, the top ten clones hold roughly 3.1% of the sample.

As encoded in the germline V gene (reference sequence), CDR1 is PRHDT while CDR2 is FYEKMQ. The cysteine opens and the phenylalanine closes a CDR3 of 15 amino acids. The entry retains the CDR3 DNA only, 45 bases that are in frame from base 1. V lost 5 bases and J lost 3 bases; the stretch between them is 17 bases long. A note on this clone: Its antigen has not been determined. Base qualities were left out, and no much larger clone turns up one base away.

Beyond this particular receptor, the publication reports: The whole spike protein was spanned by vaccine-associated CD4 TCRs, and dominant responses were seen in regions 160-218 and 743-854. The 56-69-year group was small, and its depth increase did not reach significance, likely because of low power. Participants were mostly white British, with more females than males. The authors suggested clonal diversity may have been underestimated. After two AZD1222 doses, spike-specific TCR breadth and depth were significantly higher than at day 0 and than in MenACWY recipients. Conclusions about previously exposed vaccinees were limited because only five to seven AZD1222 recipients were SARS-CoV-2 seropositive at baseline. Reportedly, almost half of the unique spike-specific TCRs recognized epitopes lying outside the regions that are mutated in the B.1.351 and B.1.1.7 variants. Because no samples from the day 14 peak response were available, repertoires could be characterized only after the peak T cell response.

This receptor chain uses TRBV13 and TRBJ2-7, with the D call perhaps TRBD1 or TRBD2, as 6 bases match in each case. This sequence was found in an adult who received the AZD1222 COVID-19 vaccine. The sample in question was peripheral blood, obtained 28 days after the second AZD1222 dose. For the CDR3, the sequence is CASSQGRDPGYEQYF. In nucleotides, the sequence is TGTGCCAGCAGCCAGGGGCGGGATCCTGGCTACGAGCAGTACTTC. The CDR3 plus the reference TRBV13 and TRBJ2-7 genes for the other parts give the full variable domain: AAGVIQSPRHLIKEKRETATLKCYPIPRHDTVYWYQQGPGQDPQFLISFYEKMQSDKGSIPDRFSAQQFSDYHSELNMSSLELGDSALYFCASSQGRDPGYEQYFGPGTRLTVT.